A single sample gave rise to the 11 T cell receptor beta chains below, sequenced in a study of control samples from healthy donors and cancer patients. Profiled with immunoSEQ multiplex PCR; TCRdb holds only in-frame clones, not every one. This table holds about 92,000 clones, more than 75% found once. Sequencing was carried out using blood. The receptors come from a woman in her sixties or seventies in good health.

The rearrangement uses TRBV14 and TRBJ1-3; no reliable D call. The CDR3 contains 11 residues. Germline CDR1 SGHDN, CDR2 FVKESK. Trimming took off 2 bases at V and 10 bases at J, with 6 bases between the two ends. The CDR3 spells CASSQYKTIYF. CDR3 nucleotides: TGTGCCAGCAGCCAATACAAAACCATATATTTT.

The CDR3 spells CASSEALGGGYGYTF. In DNA form, the CDR3 reads TGTGCCAGCAGTGAAGCCTTGGGGGGCGGTTACGGCTACACCTTC. The rearrangement uses TRBV6-1 and TRBJ1-2; a possible D gene is TRBD1 (6 bases). Germline CDR1 MNHNS, CDR2 SASEGT. The CDR3 consists of 15 residues. V dropped 0 bases and J dropped 8 bases, with 16 bases sitting between them.

This clone was seen a single time. This chain uses TRBV9 with TRBJ1-2, with TRBD1 matching over 9 bases. With V trimmed by 0 bases and J by 4 bases, 7 bases remained unmatched. This CDR3 has 16 amino acids. CDR1 is SGDLS, CDR2 YYNGEE, per germline. The CDR3, as DNA: TGTGCCAGCAGCGTAGGTCCGGGACAGGGTTCCTATGGCTACACCTTC. The encoded protein is CASSVGPGQGSYGYTF. Full variable domain (remainder filled in from reference TRBV9 and TRBJ1-2): DSGVTQTPKHLITATGQRVTLRCSPRSGDLSVYWYQQSLDQGLQFLIQYYNGEERAKGNILERFSAQQFPDLHSELNLSSLELGDSALYFCASSVGPGQGSYGYTFGSGTRLTVV.

This clone was seen just once. The chain carries TRBV19 and TRBJ1-5, with 7 bases that match TRBD1. The V gene end was trimmed by 3 bases and the J gene end by 0 bases; junction bases not matched to a gene: 11. This CDR3 spans 18 amino acids. Germline V gene sequence: CDR1 LNHDA, CDR2 SQIVND (reference sequence). The CDR3 region is CASSIPGQPTYSNQPQHF. The DNA for the CDR3 is TGTGCCAGTAGTATCCCGGGACAGCCTACTTATAGCAATCAGCCCCAGCATTTT.

V usage is TRBV2 and J usage is TRBJ1-2; no clear D. CDR1 and CDR2 (germline): SNHLY, FYNNEI. This CDR3 is 14 amino acids long. V was shortened by 0 bases and J by 4 bases, with 9 bases between the two germline ends. DNA for the CDR3: TGTGCCAGCAGTGAAGCGGTTTCATCCTATGGCTACACCTTC. Its protein product is CASSEAVSSYGYTF.

The V and J genes are TRBV28 and TRBJ1-4; no reliable D call. Trimming took off 3 bases at V and 7 bases at J, with 3 bases between the two ends. The CDR3 is 11 residues long. The V gene's germline CDR1 is MDHEN and CDR2 SYDVKM. CDR3 sequence (DNA): TGTGCCAGCAGTTTTGGTGAAAAACTGTTTTTT. Encoded protein: CASSFGEKLFF.

This clone was counted at least ten times. V and J are TRBV5-6 and TRBJ2-1; 13 nucleotides line up with TRBD2. V was clipped by 4 bases and J by 15 bases; unmatched bases: 7. CDR1 and CDR2 (germline): SGHDT, YYEEEE. This CDR3 contains 13 residues. CDR3 protein: CASSLGTSGIGFF. CDR3 coding DNA: TGTGCCAGCAGCCTCGGGACTAGCGGGATAGGGTTCTTC.

V usage is TRBV20-1 and J usage is TRBJ1-2, with D possibly matching TRBD1 (6 bases). Per germline, CDR1 DFQATT and CDR2 SNEGSKA (reference sequence). Trimming left V 3 bases short and J 5 bases short, with 22 bases between. The CDR3 has 16 residues. The CDR3: CSASPLDRAFGYGYTF. CDR3 DNA: TGCAGTGCTAGTCCCTTGGACAGAGCCTTCGGTTATGGCTACACCTTC.

J is TRBJ2-1 and V is TRBV5-1; a weak D match, TRBD2 (6 bases). CDR1 and CDR2 from the germline V gene are SGHRS and YFSETQ. The CDR3 extends over 15 amino acids. Between the trimmed V and J ends, which lost 7 bases and 0 bases, there was a span of 14 bases. Written as DNA, the CDR3 is TGCGCCAGCCGAATAGCGGATAGCTCCTACAATGAGCAGTTCTTC. As protein: CASRIADSSYNEQFF.

The gene calls are TRBV2 and TRBJ1-2; 9 nucleotides line up with TRBD1. This CDR3 has 14 residues. Germline CDR1 and CDR2: SNHLY and FYNNEI. Written as DNA, the CDR3 is TGTGCTTCGAGTCCCGGGACAGGGAACTATGGCTACACCTTC. Protein product: CASSPGTGNYGYTF.

The gene calls are TRBV27 and TRBJ1-5, with no clear D. Germline CDR1 and CDR2: MNHEY and SMNVEV (reference sequence). The CDR3 spans 14 residues. V was pared by 0 bases and J by 4 bases, with 7 bases between. This CDR3 is CASSLSSVNQPQHF. The CDR3 region has the DNA TGTGCCAGCAGTTTATCCTCGGTTAATCAGCCCCAGCATTTT.